Listed below are T cell receptor beta chains from one sample, sequenced in a study of shared clonotypes between healthy human individuals. Profiled with immunoSEQ multiplex PCR; TCRdb holds only in-frame clones, not every one. The sample carries 2.3 million or so clones, approximately 93% recorded once. The sequenced sample consisted of naive CD4+ T cells from PBMCs. All receptors come from a man younger than 35 in good health. Some clones in this sample may be carry-over from other donors' samples. The CDR3 runs from the conserved cysteine through the conserved F or W. The D gene is left open where the match is weak. Expanded clones are given a class, and other clones once, few, many or no size at all.

CDR3 DNA: TGTGCCAGCAGCTTAGGGCTCCGGGGAGGGGAGACCCAGTACTTC
CDR3 protein: CASSLGLRGGETQYF
clone size: NA
V gene: TRBV11-3
D gene: TRBD2
CDR3 length: 15
J gene: TRBJ2-5

CDR3 DNA: TGTGCCAGCAGCCAAACCGGGACAGGGACCTACGAGCAGTACTTC
CDR3 protein: CASSQTGTGTYEQYF
clone size: NA
V gene: TRBV2
D gene: TRBD1
CDR3 length: 15
J gene: TRBJ2-7

CDR3 DNA: TGCAGCGGAGGACAGGGATCCTACGAGCAGTACTTC
CDR3 protein: CSGGQGSYEQYF
clone size: NA
V gene: TRBV29-1
D gene: TRBD1
CDR3 length: 12
J gene: TRBJ2-7

CDR3 DNA: TGTGCCAGCAGTTTAGACGACAATCAGCCCCAGCATTTT
CDR3 protein: CASSLDDNQPQHF
clone size: few
V gene: TRBV28
D gene: NA
CDR3 length: 13
J gene: TRBJ1-5

CDR3 DNA: TGTGCCAGCAGCCAACTGGGAAATCTAGCGGGAAGCAATGAGCAGTTCTTC
CDR3 protein: CASSQLGNLAGSNEQFF
clone size: NA
V gene: TRBV14
D gene: TRBD2
CDR3 length: 17
J gene: TRBJ2-1

CDR3 DNA: TGCAGCGCCTACGGGAAGGATGGCTACACCTTC
CDR3 protein: CSAYGKDGYTF
clone size: NA
V gene: TRBV29-1
D gene: NA
CDR3 length: 11
J gene: TRBJ1-2

CDR3 DNA: TGTGCCAGCTCACCACGTCAAGAGACCCAGTACTTC
CDR3 protein: CASSPRQETQYF
clone size: NA
V gene: TRBV18
D gene: NA
CDR3 length: 12
J gene: TRBJ2-5

CDR3 DNA: TGTGCCATCAGCGAGTGGGGGGACGAGCAGTACTTC
CDR3 protein: CAISEWGDEQYF
clone size: NA
V gene: TRBV10-3
D gene: NA
CDR3 length: 12
J gene: TRBJ2-7

CDR3 DNA: TGTGCCAGCTCACCCGGAATTGCGGGAGGAAACACCATATATTTT
CDR3 protein: CASSPGIAGGNTIYF
clone size: NA
V gene: TRBV18
D gene: NA
CDR3 length: 15
J gene: TRBJ1-3

CDR3 DNA: TGTGCCAGTAGTATAGATAAGGGCCCTGAAAAACTGTTTTTT
CDR3 protein: CASSIDKGPEKLFF
clone size: few
V gene: TRBV19
D gene: NA
CDR3 length: 14
J gene: TRBJ1-4

CDR3 DNA: TGTGCCAGTAGTATCTCATTGGGCGGCTATGGCTACACCTTC
CDR3 protein: CASSISLGGYGYTF
clone size: NA
V gene: TRBV19
D gene: NA
CDR3 length: 14
J gene: TRBJ1-2

CDR3 DNA: TGTGCCAGCAGTTTAGGTGGTATTAGATTTTACGAGCAGTACTTC
CDR3 protein: CASSLGGIRFYEQYF
clone size: NA
V gene: TRBV28
D gene: NA
CDR3 length: 15
J gene: TRBJ2-7

CDR3 DNA: TGTGCCTGGAAGAACACAGGGAACACCGGGGAGCTGTTTTTT
CDR3 protein: CAWKNTGNTGELFF
clone size: NA
V gene: TRBV30
D gene: NA
CDR3 length: 14
J gene: TRBJ2-2

CDR3 DNA: TGCGCCAGCAGCTTGGAACCCCGGGACAGTAATGAAAAACTGTTTTTT
CDR3 protein: CASSLEPRDSNEKLFF
clone size: NA
V gene: TRBV5-1
D gene: TRBD1
CDR3 length: 16
J gene: TRBJ1-4

CDR3 DNA: TGTGCCAGCAGCGTAGGCATCGAAGAGACCCAGTACTTC
CDR3 protein: CASSVGIEETQYF
clone size: NA
V gene: TRBV9
D gene: NA
CDR3 length: 13
J gene: TRBJ2-5